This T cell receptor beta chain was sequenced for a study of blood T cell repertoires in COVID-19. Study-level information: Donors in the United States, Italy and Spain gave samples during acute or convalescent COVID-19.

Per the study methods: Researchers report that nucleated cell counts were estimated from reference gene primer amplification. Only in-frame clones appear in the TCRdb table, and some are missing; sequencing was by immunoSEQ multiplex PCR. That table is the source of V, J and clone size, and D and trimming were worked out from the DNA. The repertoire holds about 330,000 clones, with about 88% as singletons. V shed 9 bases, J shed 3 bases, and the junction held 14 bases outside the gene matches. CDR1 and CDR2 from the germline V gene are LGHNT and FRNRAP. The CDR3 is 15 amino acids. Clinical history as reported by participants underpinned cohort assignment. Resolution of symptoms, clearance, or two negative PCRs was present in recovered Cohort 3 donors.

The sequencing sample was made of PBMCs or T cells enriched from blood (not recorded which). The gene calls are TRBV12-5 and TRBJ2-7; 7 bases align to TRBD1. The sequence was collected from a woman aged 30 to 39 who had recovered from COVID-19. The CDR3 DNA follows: TGTGCTAGCCATGCAACTCCGGGACAGAGCTACGAGCAGTACTTC. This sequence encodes CASHATPGQSYEQYF. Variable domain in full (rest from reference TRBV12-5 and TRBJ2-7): DARVTQTPRHKVTEMGQEVTMRCQPILGHNTVFWYRQTMMQGLELLAYFRNRAPLDDSGMPKDRFSAEMPDATLATLKIQPSEPRDSAVYFCASHATPGQSYEQYFGPGTRLTVT.